A selection of T cell receptor beta chains follows, all from one sample in a study of T cell repertoires in cytomegalovirus infection. TCRdb re-derived calls from the reads in MiXCR, one entry per CDR3 protein. The sample lists fewer than 350,000 distinct CDR3 sequences, over 7.5% occurring once. Specimen: PBMCs. These receptors all come from a human donor in good health (CMV status not recorded). Some clones in this sample may be carry-over from other donors' samples. Each CDR3 is given with its conserved first and last residue.

TRBJ1-2	TRBV4-1	CASSQEFTVTYGYTF
TRBJ1-3	TRBV7-2	CASSQTGGGNTIYF
TRBJ2-1	TRBV7-2	CASSQAGNEQFF
TRBJ2-5	TRBV20-1	CSASYLGLAGDRRETQYF
TRBJ2-3	TRBV4-3	CASSQRGGGPTDTQYF
TRBJ1-6	TRBV4-2	CASSQGGQSTPLHF
TRBJ2-7	TRBV6-2/TRBV6-3	CASKLDERESSYEQYF
TRBJ1-4	TRBV7-2	CASSLGGKGFKTNEKLFF
TRBJ2-5	TRBV12-3/TRBV12-4	CASSSLETQYF
TRBJ2-1	TRBV28	CASSPAIASGTYNEQFF
TRBJ2-3	TRBV7-2	CASSGGARLAGETDTQYF
TRBJ1-2	TRBV5-1	CASSPSGTSNYGYTF
TRBJ2-7	TRBV7-2	CASSQTGVRYEQYF
TRBJ2-4	TRBV6-2/TRBV6-3	CASRYGQGADKNIQYF
TRBJ2-2	TRBV7-2	CASSFGDRAHTGELFF
TRBJ2-2	TRBV6-6	CASTFTPGGSTRWELFF
TRBJ2-3	TRBV7-3	CASSLQGASTDTQYF